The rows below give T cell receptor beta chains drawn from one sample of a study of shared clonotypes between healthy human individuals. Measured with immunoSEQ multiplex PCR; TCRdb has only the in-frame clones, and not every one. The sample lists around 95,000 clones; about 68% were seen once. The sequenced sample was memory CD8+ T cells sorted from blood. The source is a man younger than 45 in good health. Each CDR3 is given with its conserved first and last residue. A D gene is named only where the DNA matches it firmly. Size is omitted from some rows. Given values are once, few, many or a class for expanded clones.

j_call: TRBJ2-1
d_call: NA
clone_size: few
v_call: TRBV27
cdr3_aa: CASSLSPPGQGQFF
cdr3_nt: TGTGCCAGCAGTCTGTCACCCCCGGGGCAGGGCCAGTTCTTC

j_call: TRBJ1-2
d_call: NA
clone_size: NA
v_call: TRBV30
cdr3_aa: CAWSRAGPRGGYTF
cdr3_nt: TGTGCCTGGAGTCGGGCAGGGCCCAGAGGAGGCTACACCTTC

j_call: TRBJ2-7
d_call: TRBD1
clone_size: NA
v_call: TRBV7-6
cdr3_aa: CASSPTGAAYVQYF
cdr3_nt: TGTGCCAGCAGCCCGACAGGGGCCGCGTACGTGCAGTACTTC

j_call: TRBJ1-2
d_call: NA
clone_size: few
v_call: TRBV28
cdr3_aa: CASSWGGAQTLDYGYTF
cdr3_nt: TGTGCCAGCAGTTGGGGGGGCGCCCAAACACTCGACTATGGCTACACCTTC

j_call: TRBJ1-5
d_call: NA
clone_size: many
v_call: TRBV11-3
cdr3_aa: CASSQRSNQPQHF
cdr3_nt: TGTGCCAGTTCACAGAGGAGCAATCAGCCCCAGCATTTT

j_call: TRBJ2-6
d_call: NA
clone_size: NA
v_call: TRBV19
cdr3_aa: CASTPTAESISGANVLTF
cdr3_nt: TGTGCCAGTACCCCGACCGCGGAATCAATATCTGGGGCCAACGTCCTGACTTTC

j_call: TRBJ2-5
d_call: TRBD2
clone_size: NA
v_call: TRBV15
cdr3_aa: CATSREGGLAPVETQYF
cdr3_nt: TGTGCCACCAGCAGAGAGGGAGGGTTAGCGCCTGTTGAGACCCAGTACTTC

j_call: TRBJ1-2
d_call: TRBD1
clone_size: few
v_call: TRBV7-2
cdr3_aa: CASSLDIGTGRFYGYTF
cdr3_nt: TGTGCCAGCAGCTTAGACATAGGGACAGGGAGGTTCTATGGCTACACCTTC

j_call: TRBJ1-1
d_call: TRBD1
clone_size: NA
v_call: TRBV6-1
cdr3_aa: CASRDRATEAFF
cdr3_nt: TGTGCCAGCAGGGACAGGGCCACTGAAGCTTTCTTT

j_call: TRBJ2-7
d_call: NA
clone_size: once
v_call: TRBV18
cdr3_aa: CASSGDTLYEQYF
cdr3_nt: TGTGCCAGCTCAGGAGACACCCTCTACGAGCAGTACTTC

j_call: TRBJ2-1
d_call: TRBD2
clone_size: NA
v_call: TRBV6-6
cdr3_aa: CASSYKLAGKNEQFF
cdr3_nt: TGTGCCAGCAGTTATAAACTAGCGGGAAAAAATGAGCAGTTCTTC

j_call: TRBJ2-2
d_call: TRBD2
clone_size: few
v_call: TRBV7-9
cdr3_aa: CASSFSGRAGELFF
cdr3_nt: TGTGCCAGCAGCTTTAGCGGGAGGGCCGGGGAGCTGTTTTTT

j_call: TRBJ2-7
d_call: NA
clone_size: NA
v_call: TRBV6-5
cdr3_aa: CASSYLGWGTEQYF
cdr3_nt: TGTGCCAGCAGTTACCTCGGCTGGGGGACCGAGCAGTACTTC

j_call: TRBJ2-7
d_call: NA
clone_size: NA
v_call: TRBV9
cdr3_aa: CASSVTATPRYEQYF
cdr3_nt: TGTGCCAGCAGCGTTACGGCAACCCCAAGGTACGAGCAGTACTTC

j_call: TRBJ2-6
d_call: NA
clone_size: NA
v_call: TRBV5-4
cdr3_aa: CASSLQTETSSGANVLTF
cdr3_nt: TGTGCCAGCAGCTTGCAGACGGAAACTTCCTCTGGGGCCAACGTCCTGACTTTC

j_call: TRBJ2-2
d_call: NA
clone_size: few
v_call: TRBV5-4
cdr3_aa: CASSYGGPTGNTGELFF
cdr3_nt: TGTGCCAGCAGCTACGGGGGGCCGACAGGAAACACCGGGGAGCTGTTTTTT

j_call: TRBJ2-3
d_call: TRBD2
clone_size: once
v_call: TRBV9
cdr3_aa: CASSPGTSGSTDTQYF
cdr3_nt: TGTGCCAGCAGCCCCGGGACTAGCGGGAGCACAGATACGCAGTATTTT

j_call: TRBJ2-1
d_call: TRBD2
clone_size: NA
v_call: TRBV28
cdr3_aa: CASSTPSGYNEQFF
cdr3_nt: TGTGCCAGCAGCACTCCTAGCGGATACAATGAGCAGTTCTTC

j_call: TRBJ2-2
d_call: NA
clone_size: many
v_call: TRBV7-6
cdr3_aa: CASSLALGELFF
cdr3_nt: TGTGCCAGCAGCTTAGCGCTTGGGGAGCTGTTTTTT

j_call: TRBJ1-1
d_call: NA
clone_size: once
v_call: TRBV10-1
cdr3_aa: CASSETSPGRAFF
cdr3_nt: TGCGCCAGCAGTGAGACATCACCGGGGAGGGCTTTCTTT

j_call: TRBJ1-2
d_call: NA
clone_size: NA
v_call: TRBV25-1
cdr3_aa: CASSEYNSNYGYTF
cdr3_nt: TGTGCCAGCAGTGAATATAACAGTAACTATGGCTACACCTTC

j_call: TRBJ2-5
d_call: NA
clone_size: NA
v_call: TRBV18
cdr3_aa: CASSPYLQLGDQETQYF
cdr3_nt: TGTGCCAGCTCACCCTATCTTCAGCTTGGGGACCAAGAGACCCAGTACTTC

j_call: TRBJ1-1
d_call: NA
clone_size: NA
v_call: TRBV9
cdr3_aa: CASSAGSRTEAFF
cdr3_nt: TGTGCCAGCAGCGCTGGTTCGAGGACTGAAGCTTTCTTT

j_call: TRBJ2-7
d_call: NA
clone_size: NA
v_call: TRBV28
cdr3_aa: CASSHRTASSYEQYF
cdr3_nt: TGTGCCAGCAGCCATCGGACAGCGAGCTCCTACGAGCAGTACTTC

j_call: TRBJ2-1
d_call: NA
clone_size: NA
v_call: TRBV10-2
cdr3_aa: CASSEIEEQFF
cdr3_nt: TGCGCCAGCAGTGAGATAGAGGAGCAGTTCTTC

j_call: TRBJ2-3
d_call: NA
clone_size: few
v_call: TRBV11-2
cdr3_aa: CASSLRDSTDTQYF
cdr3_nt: TGTGCCAGCAGCTTAAGGGACAGCACAGATACGCAGTATTTT

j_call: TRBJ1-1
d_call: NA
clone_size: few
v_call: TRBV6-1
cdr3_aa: CASSAMRTMNTEAFF
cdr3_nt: TGTGCCAGCAGTGCGATGAGGACGATGAACACTGAAGCTTTCTTT

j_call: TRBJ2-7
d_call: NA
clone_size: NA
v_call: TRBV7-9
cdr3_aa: CASSYAEPHKSYEQYF
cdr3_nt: TGTGCCAGCAGCTATGCAGAACCCCATAAGTCCTACGAGCAGTACTTC

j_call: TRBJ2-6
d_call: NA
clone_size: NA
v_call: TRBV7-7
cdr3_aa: CASSNVVPQSRANVLTF
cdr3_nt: TGTGCCAGCAGCAATGTAGTGCCACAAAGTCGGGCCAACGTCCTGACTTTC

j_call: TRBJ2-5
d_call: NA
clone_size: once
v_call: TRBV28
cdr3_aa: CASSFRSSEKETQYF
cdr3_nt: TGTGCCAGCAGTTTTCGTAGTAGCGAGAAAGAGACCCAGTACTTC

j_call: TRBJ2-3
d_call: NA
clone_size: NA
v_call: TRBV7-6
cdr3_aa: CASSPYTDTQYF
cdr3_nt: TGTGCCAGCAGCCCCTACACAGATACGCAGTATTTT

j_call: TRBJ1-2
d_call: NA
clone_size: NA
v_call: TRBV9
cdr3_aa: CASSFPPFEAQTYGYTF
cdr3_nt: TGTGCCAGCAGCTTCCCCCCGTTCGAGGCCCAAACTTATGGCTACACCTTC

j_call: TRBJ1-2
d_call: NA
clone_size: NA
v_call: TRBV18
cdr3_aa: CASSPFTGRGNYGYTF
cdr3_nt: TGTGCCAGCTCACCCTTCACAGGGCGGGGTAACTATGGCTACACCTTC

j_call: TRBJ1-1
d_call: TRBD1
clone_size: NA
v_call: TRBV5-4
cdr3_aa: CASSLVQGAGTEAFF
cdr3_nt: TGTGCCAGCAGCTTGGTCCAGGGGGCCGGCACTGAAGCTTTCTTT

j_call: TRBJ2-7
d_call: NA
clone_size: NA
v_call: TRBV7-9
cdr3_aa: CASSLFWGDEQYF
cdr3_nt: TGTGCCAGCAGCTTATTTTGGGGGGACGAGCAGTACTTC

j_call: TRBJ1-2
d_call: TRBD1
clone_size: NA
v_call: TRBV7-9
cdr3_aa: CASSPSDRNYGYTF
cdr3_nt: TGTGCCAGCAGCCCTTCGGACAGGAACTATGGCTACACCTTC

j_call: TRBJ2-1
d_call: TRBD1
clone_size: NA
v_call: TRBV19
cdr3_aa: CASSASGTGVLNYNEQFF
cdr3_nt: TGTGCCAGTAGTGCCTCCGGGACAGGGGTCTTAAACTACAATGAGCAGTTCTTC

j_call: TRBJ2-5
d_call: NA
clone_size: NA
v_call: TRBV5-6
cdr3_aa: CASSPQRRVGGETQYF
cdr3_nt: TGTGCCAGCAGCCCGCAACGACGGGTGGGGGGAGAGACCCAGTACTTC

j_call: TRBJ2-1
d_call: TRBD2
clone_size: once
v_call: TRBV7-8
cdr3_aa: CASNPWAGGVREQFF
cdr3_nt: TGTGCCAGCAACCCCTGGGCGGGAGGGGTACGTGAGCAGTTCTTC

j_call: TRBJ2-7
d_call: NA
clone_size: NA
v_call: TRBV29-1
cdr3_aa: CSVQQTYEQYF
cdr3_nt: TGCAGCGTTCAACAGACTTACGAGCAGTACTTC

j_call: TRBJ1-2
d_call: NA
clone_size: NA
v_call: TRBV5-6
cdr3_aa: CASSLANSIPNGYTF
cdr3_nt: TGTGCCAGCAGCTTGGCCAATTCCATCCCGAATGGCTACACCTTC

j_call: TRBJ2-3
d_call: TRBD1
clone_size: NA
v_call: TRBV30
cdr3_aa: CAWRAGGLYDTQYF
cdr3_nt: TGTGCCTGGAGGGCAGGGGGCCTTTACGATACGCAGTATTTT

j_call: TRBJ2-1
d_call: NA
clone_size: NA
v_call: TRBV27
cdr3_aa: CASSSVGVEQFF
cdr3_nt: TGTGCCAGCAGTTCAGTTGGCGTTGAGCAGTTCTTC

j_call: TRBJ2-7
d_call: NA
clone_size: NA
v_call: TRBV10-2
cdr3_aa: CASSEVPDEQYF
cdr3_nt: TGCGCCAGCAGTGAGGTCCCTGACGAGCAGTACTTC

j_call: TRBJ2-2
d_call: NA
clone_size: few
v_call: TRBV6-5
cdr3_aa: CASNTEAGELFF
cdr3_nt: TGTGCCAGCAACACGGAGGCAGGGGAGCTGTTTTTT

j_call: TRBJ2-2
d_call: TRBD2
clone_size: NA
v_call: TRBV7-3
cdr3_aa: CASSLAGLTSGTINTGELFF
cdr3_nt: TGTGCCAGCAGCTTAGCTGGGTTGACTAGCGGGACTATCAACACCGGGGAGCTGTTTTTT

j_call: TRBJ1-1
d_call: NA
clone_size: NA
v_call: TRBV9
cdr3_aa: CASSVVSQAEAFF
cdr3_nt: TGTGCCAGCAGCGTAGTCTCCCAGGCTGAAGCTTTCTTT

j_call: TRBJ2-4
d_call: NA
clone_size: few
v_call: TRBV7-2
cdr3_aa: CASSLAMTGIQYF
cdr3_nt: TGTGCCAGCAGCTTAGCGATGACAGGCATTCAGTACTTC

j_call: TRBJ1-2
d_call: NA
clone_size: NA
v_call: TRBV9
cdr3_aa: CASTTGALGYTF
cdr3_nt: TGTGCCAGCACGACCGGGGCGCTTGGCTACACCTTC

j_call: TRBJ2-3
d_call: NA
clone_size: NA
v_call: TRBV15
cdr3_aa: CATRSQGSTDTQYF
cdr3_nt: TGTGCCACGCGCAGCCAGGGGAGCACAGATACGCAGTATTTT